A single T cell receptor beta chain is shown here with its context. What it binds is not known. The CDR3 has 18 residues. V gave up 5 bases and J gave up 5 bases, with 25 bases separating them. Germline V gene data show CDR1 as SGHVS and CDR2 as FNYEAQ. This entry belongs to a study of T cell clones after liver transplantation. Overall study: TCRbeta sequencing after a pre-transplant mixed lymphocyte reaction identified graft-donor-reactive clones, later tracked in post-transplant blood. As an antigen-independent comparator, third-party-reactive TCRbeta sequences came from pre-transplant mixed lymphocyte reactions. Draws occurred before transplant, before withdrawal, and after complete or failed withdrawal.

Study-level results: Post-transplant time points were not standardized, so conclusions are preliminary.

Produced via immunoSEQ multiplex PCR; TCRdb's table is partial and in-frame only. The sample holds 65,000 to 95,000 clones, about four fifths seen once. The starting material was CD4+ T cells from blood, obtained before liver transplant. The V gene is TRBV7-6, the J gene TRBJ2-1, with D possibly matching TRBD1 (6 bases). The sequence was collected from a human donor who received a liver transplant. The chain's CDR3 is CASSHRTRGIPGHNEQFF. For the CDR3, the DNA is TGTGCCAGCAGCCACCGGACAAGGGGGATACCGGGACACAATGAGCAGTTCTTC.